This TCR beta chain was profiled in a study of blood T cell repertoires in COVID-19. Generated by immunoSEQ multiplex PCR, the TCRdb table keeps only in-frame clones and is missing some. The profile shows about 350,000 clones, about 92% of them singletons. This CDR3 has 13 residues. V was shortened by 4 bases and J by 7 bases, with 11 bases between the two germline ends. Germline V gene data show CDR1 as SGHTA and CDR2 as FQGNSA. The sequence was collected from a woman aged 55-70 years with COVID-19, enrolled during active disease. The sample taken for sequencing was peripheral blood. The rearrangement uses TRBV7-2 and TRBJ1-5; D unresolved. The CDR3 sequence is CASSYGGVQPQHF. CDR3 coding DNA: TGTGCCAGCAGCTATGGCGGGGTCCAGCCCCAGCATTTT.